The 21 T cell receptor beta chains listed next were all sequenced from one sample in a study of T cell responses to AZD1222 COVID-19 vaccine. The repertoire was sequenced with immunoSEQ multiplex PCR; TCRdb's copy has only in-frame clones and lacks some. The sample contains about 120,000 clones, over 75% of which appear only once. Material: peripheral blood, obtained on day 0 of AZD1222 vaccination. These receptors all stem from an adult in good health.

The rearrangement links TRBV5-5 to TRBJ2-7; D is ambiguous. Germline V gives CDR1 SGHKS, CDR2 YYEKEE (reference sequence). V was shortened by 1 base and J by 2 bases, with 13 bases between the two germline ends. The CDR3 has 15 residues. CDR3 loop: CASSLLATEPYEQYF. As DNA, the CDR3 is TGTGCCAGCAGCTTGCTTGCGACTGAACCCTACGAGCAGTACTTC.

J is TRBJ1-2 and V is TRBV27, with D perhaps TRBD1 (5 bases). The CDR3 consists of 13 residues. Germline CDR1 MNHEY, CDR2 SMNVEV (reference sequence). V dropped 7 bases and J dropped 7 bases, with 16 bases sitting between them. The CDR3 sequence is CASKNRGTFGYTF. CDR3 bases: TGTGCCAGCAAGAATAGGGGAACTTTTGGCTACACCTTC.

The V gene is TRBV12-3 or TRBV12-4, the J gene TRBJ1-3; D is undetermined. V lost 3 bases and J lost 7, with 7 bases in between. The CDR3 has 12 residues. The CDR3 region has the DNA TGTGCCAGCAGTTTTGGAGCGAACACCATATATTTT. Translation: CASSFGANTIYF.

V is TRBV18 and J is TRBJ2-5, with no clear D. Germline V gene sequence: CDR1 KGHSH, CDR2 LQKENI. There are 15 residues in the CDR3. V shed 6 bases and J shed 5 bases, with 19 bases lying between them. CDR3 sequence: CASSPTVTSRETQYF. Written as DNA, the CDR3 is TGTGCCAGCTCCCCAACCGTGACAAGCAGGGAGACCCAGTACTTC.

CDR3: CASSDTGRETQYF. CDR3 in DNA: TGTGCCAGCAGCGATACAGGGAGGGAGACCCAGTACTTC. The V and J genes are TRBV11-2 and TRBJ2-5, with D perhaps being TRBD1 or TRBD2 (6 bases each). Looked up from germline, CDR1 is SGHAT and CDR2 is FQNNGV. V gave up 5 bases and J gave up 5 bases, with 12 bases separating them. The CDR3 contains 13 residues. The variable domain in full, completed from reference TRBV11-2 and TRBJ2-5, reads EAGVAQSPRYKIIEKRQSVAFWCNPISGHATLYWYQQILGQGPKLLIQFQNNGVVDDSQLPKDRFSAERLKGVDSTLKIQPAKLEDSAVYLCASSDTGRETQYFGPGTRLLVL.

The chain is built from TRBV6-5 and TRBJ1-2; 8 positions agree with TRBD1. Germline V gene data show CDR1 as MNHEY and CDR2 as SVGAGI. This CDR3 is 15 amino acids long. The junction had 5 bases not matched to a gene; V was cut back by 2 bases and J by 3 bases. CDR3 bases: TGTGCCAGCAGTTACGCGGGACAGGAGTACTATGGCTACACCTTC. This codes for CASSYAGQEYYGYTF.

The chain has TRBV9 and TRBJ2-7; a weak D match, TRBD2 (5 bases). CDR1 is SGDLS and CDR2 is YYNGEE in the germline V gene. Trimming stripped 0 bases from V and 5 bases from J, with 15 bases between. The CDR3 covers 15 residues. This CDR3 reads CASSVGVGLGNEQYF. CDR3 bases: TGTGCCAGCAGCGTAGGTGTGGGCCTCGGGAACGAGCAGTACTTC.

This clone occurred a few times. This chain joins TRBV19 and TRBJ1-2; 10 bases line up with TRBD1. The germline V gene has CDR1 LNHDA and CDR2 SQIVND (reference sequence). With V trimmed by 10 bases and J by 8 bases, 4 bases remained unmatched. This CDR3 has 11 residues. DNA of the CDR3: TGTGCCATTGGGACAGGGGACGGCTACACCTTC. Translated: CAIGTGDGYTF.

This clone appeared a single time. The chain uses TRBV29-1 and TRBJ1-2, with D perhaps matching TRBD1 (5 bases). The germline gives CDR1 SQVTM, CDR2 ANQGSEA. Trimming took 1 base from V and 5 from J, leaving 14 bases between them. The CDR3 loop spans 14 amino acids. The CDR3: CSVEVDTGFYGYTF. In DNA, the CDR3 is TGCAGCGTTGAAGTCGACACAGGTTTTTATGGCTACACCTTC.

The J gene is TRBJ1-4, the V gene TRBV13; TRBD1 is a possible D gene (6 bases). Germline V lookup: CDR1 PRHDT, CDR2 FYEKMQ (reference sequence). The CDR3 loop spans 15 amino acids. V was pared by 5 bases and J by 8 bases, with 18 bases between. The CDR3 here is CASSRGRPQGEKLFF. CDR3 DNA: TGTGCCAGCAGCAGAGGGCGTCCCCAGGGGGAAAAACTGTTTTTT.

The V and J genes are TRBV5-6 and TRBJ1-2, with 9 bases identical to TRBD1. J lost 7 bases, V lost 5 bases, and 12 bases had no gene match. The CDR3 contains 15 residues. The V gene's germline CDR1 is SGHDT and CDR2 YYEEEE. The DNA of the CDR3 is TGTGCCAGCAGGCGGACAGGGGTTACTTTATCTGGCTACACCTTC. Amino acid sequence: CASRRTGVTLSGYTF.

This clone was detected only once. The genes are TRBV7-2 and TRBJ1-2; maybe TRBD1 (5 bases). Between the trimmed V and J ends, which lost 6 bases and 2 bases, there was a span of 19 bases. Germline CDR1 is SGHTA and CDR2 is FQGNSA. The CDR3 loop spans 16 amino acids. In nucleotides, the CDR3 is TGTGCCAGCAGACCCCCGGGACGCACGGCGAACTATGGCTACACCTTC. Translated: CASRPPGRTANYGYTF.

The genes are TRBV11-2 and TRBJ1-1, with D unclear. Looked up from germline, CDR1 is SGHAT and CDR2 is FQNNGV. V was shortened by 1 base and J by 1 base, with 7 bases between the two germline ends. This CDR3 has 14 residues. The CDR3 here is CASSLVGTNTEAFF. The CDR3, as DNA: TGTGCCAGCAGCTTAGTGGGAACGAACACTGAAGCTTTCTTT.

This clone was seen repeatedly, ten times or more. The chain combines TRBV3-1 (or the pseudogene TRBV3-2) with TRBJ2-2; tentatively, D is TRBD2 (5 bases). Trimming removed 0 bases at V and 1 base at J, with 12 bases between. Germline-derived CDR1 and CDR2 are LGHDT and YNNKEL (reference sequence). CDR3 length: 17 amino acids. As DNA, the CDR3 is TGTGCCAGCAGCCAAGACCGGGAAGGAAAGAACACCGGGGAGCTGTTTTTT. It yields the protein CASSQDREGKNTGELFF.

The chain combines TRBV11-1 with TRBJ2-5; TRBD2 matches 12 bases. The V segment lost 1 base and the J segment 3 bases; nucleotides outside the gene matches: 3. The CDR3 totals 16 residues. Looked up from germline, CDR1 is SGHAT and CDR2 is FQDESV (reference sequence). The CDR3 is CASSLGPSGGEETQYF. As DNA, the CDR3 is TGTGCCAGCAGCTTAGGGCCTAGCGGGGGGGAAGAGACCCAGTACTTC.

Points on this clone: The germline gene is not matched at one end of the junction; a read error may be the cause. The genes are TRBV6-2 or TRBV6-3 and TRBJ1-6, with 8 bases fitting TRBD1. The germline V gene has CDR1 MNHEY and CDR2 SVGEGT. The CDR3 sequence is 13 residues long. Here the CDR3 reads CASSRMTGTGAEF. Here the CDR3 DNA reads TGTGCCAGCAGCCGTATGACAGGGACAGGCGCTGAATTT.

This chain links TRBV5-6 with TRBJ1-2; D is possibly TRBD1 (5 bases). The CDR3 loop spans 14 amino acids. Germline CDR1 SGHDT, CDR2 YYEEEE. Trimming removed 5 bases at V and 2 bases at J, with 13 bases between. The CDR3 here is CASRRPDRNYGYTF. In nucleotides, the CDR3 is TGTGCCAGCAGGCGACCCGACAGAAACTATGGCTACACCTTC.

This clone was detected only once. The V call is TRBV27, the J call TRBJ2-3, with a weak D call TRBD2 (7 bases). The CDR3 runs to 15 residues. Trimming stripped 7 bases from V and 2 bases from J, with 16 bases between. Germline CDR1 is MNHEY and CDR2 is SMNVEV (reference sequence). Here the CDR3 DNA reads TGTGCCAGCACCCATCGGGCGGGGGCCACAGATACGCAGTATTTT. This gives the protein CASTHRAGATDTQYF.

This clone was seen only once. The J gene is TRBJ2-1, the V gene TRBV6-5, with D possibly being TRBD2 (6 bases). V gave up 4 bases and J gave up 2 bases, with 15 bases separating them. The V gene's germline CDR1 is MNHEY and CDR2 SVGAGI. The CDR3 contains 16 residues. The chain's CDR3 is CASSSLFAGPYNEQFF. Here the CDR3 DNA reads TGTGCCAGCAGTTCCCTATTTGCGGGGCCCTACAATGAGCAGTTCTTC.

The chain is built from TRBV20-1 and TRBJ1-1, with unresolved D. The CDR3 spans 12 residues. Germline CDR1 DFQATT, CDR2 SNEGSKA (reference sequence). Trimming shortened V by 3 bases and J by 6 bases, and 11 bases separated the two germline ends. The CDR3: CSASTVSPEAFF. CDR3 bases: TGCAGTGCTAGTACGGTTTCCCCTGAAGCTTTCTTT.

The J gene is TRBJ1-2, the V gene TRBV6-2 or TRBV6-3; D is possibly TRBD1 (6 bases). This CDR3 is built from 15 residues. Germline CDR1 reads MNHEY; CDR2 reads SVGEGT. V was pared by 6 bases and J by 1 base, with 15 bases between. CDR3 sequence: CASSVQGTFNYGYTF. The CDR3 DNA is TGTGCCAGCAGCGTTCAGGGGACCTTTAACTATGGCTACACCTTC.